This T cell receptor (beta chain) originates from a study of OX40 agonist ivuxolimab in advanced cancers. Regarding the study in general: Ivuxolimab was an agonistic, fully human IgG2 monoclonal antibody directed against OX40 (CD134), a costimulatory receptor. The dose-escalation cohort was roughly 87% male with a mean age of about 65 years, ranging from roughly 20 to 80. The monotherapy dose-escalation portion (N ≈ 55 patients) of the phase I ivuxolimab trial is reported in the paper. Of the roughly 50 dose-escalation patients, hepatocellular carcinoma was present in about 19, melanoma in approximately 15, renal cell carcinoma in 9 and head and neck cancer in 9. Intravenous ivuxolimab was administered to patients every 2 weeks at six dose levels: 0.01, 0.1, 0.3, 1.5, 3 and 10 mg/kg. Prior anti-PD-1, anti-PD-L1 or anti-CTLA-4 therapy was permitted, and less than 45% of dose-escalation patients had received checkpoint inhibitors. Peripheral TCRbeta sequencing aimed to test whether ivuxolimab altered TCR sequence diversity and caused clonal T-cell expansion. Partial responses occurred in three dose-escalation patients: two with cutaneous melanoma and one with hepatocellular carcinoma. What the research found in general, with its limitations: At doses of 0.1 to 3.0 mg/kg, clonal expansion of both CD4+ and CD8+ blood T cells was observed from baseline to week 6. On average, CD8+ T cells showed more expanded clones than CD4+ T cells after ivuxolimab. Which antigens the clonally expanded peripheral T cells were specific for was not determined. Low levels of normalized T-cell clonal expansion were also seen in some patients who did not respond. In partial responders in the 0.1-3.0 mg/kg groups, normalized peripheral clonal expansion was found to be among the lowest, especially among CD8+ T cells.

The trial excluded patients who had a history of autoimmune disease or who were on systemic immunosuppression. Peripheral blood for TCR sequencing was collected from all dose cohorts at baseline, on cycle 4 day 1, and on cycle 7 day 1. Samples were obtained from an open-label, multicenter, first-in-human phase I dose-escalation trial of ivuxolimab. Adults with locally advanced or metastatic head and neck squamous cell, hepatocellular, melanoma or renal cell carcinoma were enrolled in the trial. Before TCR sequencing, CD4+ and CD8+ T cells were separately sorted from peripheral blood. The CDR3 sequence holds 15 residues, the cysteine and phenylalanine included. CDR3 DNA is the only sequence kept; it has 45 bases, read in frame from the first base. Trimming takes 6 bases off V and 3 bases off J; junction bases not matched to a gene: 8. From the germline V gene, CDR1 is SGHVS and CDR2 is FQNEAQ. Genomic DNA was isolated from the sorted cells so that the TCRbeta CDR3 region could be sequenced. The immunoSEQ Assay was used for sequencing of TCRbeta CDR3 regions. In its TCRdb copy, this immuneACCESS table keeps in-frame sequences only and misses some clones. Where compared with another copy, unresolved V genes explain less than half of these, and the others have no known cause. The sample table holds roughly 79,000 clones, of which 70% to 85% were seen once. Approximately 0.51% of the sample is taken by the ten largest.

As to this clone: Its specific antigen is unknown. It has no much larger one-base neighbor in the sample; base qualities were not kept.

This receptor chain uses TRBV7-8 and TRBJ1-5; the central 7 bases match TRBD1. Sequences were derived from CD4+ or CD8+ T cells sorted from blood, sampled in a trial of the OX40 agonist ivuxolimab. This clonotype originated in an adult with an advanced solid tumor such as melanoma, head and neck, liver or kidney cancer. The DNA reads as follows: TGTGCCAGCAGGTTGACAGGGTCCGACAATCAGCCCCAGCATTTT. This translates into CASRLTGSDNQPQHF.